The 14 T cell receptor beta chains below all came from one sample that was sequenced in a study of T cell responses to AZD1222 COVID-19 vaccine (dated by TCRdb to the early 2020s). The library was made by the immunoSEQ multiplex PCR assay. Imported from immuneACCESS, the table was reduced by TCRdb to in-frame sequences with V and J called. These copies leave out some clones; in studies compared against another copy, an unresolved V gene accounts for under half, and the cause of the remainder is not known. In this sample the table shows some 70,000 clones, approximately 85% of which occur a single time. Together, the top ten hold around 5% of the sample. The sample's time point label, in plain terms: baseline before first vaccination. Sequenced here: peripheral blood, sampled on day 0 of AZD1222 vaccination. The source of these receptors is an adult in good health.

This clone turned up a few times. The chain carries TRBV7-3 and TRBJ2-7; possibly TRBD1 or TRBD2 for D (5 bases each). This CDR3 is 16 amino acids long. Looked up from germline, CDR1 is SGHTA and CDR2 is FQGTGA. The ends were cut back, 4 bases at V and 4 bases at J, with 20 bases in the middle. The CDR3 DNA sequence: TGTGCCAGCAGCTCCTTAACCACGGGACGGATTTACGAGCAGTACTTC. It translates to CASSSLTTGRIYEQYF.

The chain combines TRBV13 with TRBJ1-4; D perhaps matches TRBD1 (6 bases). CDR1 is PRHDT and CDR2 is FYEKMQ in the germline V gene (reference sequence). Between the trimmed V and J ends, which lost 2 bases and 2 bases, there was a span of 9 bases. This CDR3 is built from 15 residues. CDR3 nucleotides: TGTGCCAGCAGCTTAAGACAGGCTACTAATGAAAAACTGTTTTTT. It encodes CASSLRQATNEKLFF.

V usage is TRBV7-2 and J usage is TRBJ2-1, with 7 bases matching TRBD2. CDR1 SGHTA and CDR2 FQGNSA come from the germline V gene. The CDR3 is 14 residues long. V shed 5 bases and J 4 bases; nucleotides not matched to a gene: 5. Written as DNA, the CDR3 is TGTGCCAGCAGCCTTCTGGGAGGGTACAATGAGCAGTTCTTC. This codes for CASSLLGGYNEQFF.

CDR3 DNA: TGTGCCAGCAGCGTAGGGCAAGAATCGGCCCACGAGCAGTACTTC. Amino acids: CASSVGQESAHEQYF. The chain has TRBV9 and TRBJ2-7; D not certain. This CDR3 is built from 15 residues. Germline CDR1 is SGDLS and CDR2 is YYNGEE. V gave up 0 bases and J gave up 5 bases, with 15 bases separating them.

The V and J genes are TRBV7-6 and TRBJ2-7, with TRBD1 identical over 8 bases. The CDR3 is 16 amino acids. The V and J ends lost 5 bases and 0 bases, in that order; junction bases with no gene match: 9. Germline CDR1 and CDR2: SGHVS and FNYEAQ. The CDR3 loop reads CASSPRTGRSSYEQYF. In DNA, the CDR3 is TGTGCCAGCAGCCCGCGGACAGGGAGGAGCTCCTACGAGCAGTACTTC.

The rearrangement joins TRBV5-1 to TRBJ2-1; D possibly corresponds to TRBD1 (6 bases). The germline V gene has CDR1 SGHRS and CDR2 YFSETQ. V dropped 5 bases and J dropped 7 bases, with 10 bases sitting between them. The CDR3 covers 12 residues. The CDR3 region is CASRQGGNEQFF. CDR3 nucleotide sequence: TGCGCCAGCAGACAGGGTGGTAATGAGCAGTTCTTC. Full variable domain (rest looked up from reference TRBV5-1 and TRBJ2-1): KAGVTQTPRYLIKTRGQQVTLSCSPISGHRSVSWYQQTPGQGLQFLFEYFSETQRNKGNFPGRFSGRQFSNSRSEMNVSTLELGDSALYLCASRQGGNEQFFGPGTRLTVL.

The CDR3 coding sequence is TGTGCCAGCATGGAAGCGGGACAGGATCAGCTCTATGGCTACACCTTC. Encoded protein: CASMEAGQDQLYGYTF. The rearrangement links TRBV5-4 to TRBJ1-2; 8 positions match TRBD1. V dropped 6 bases and J dropped 4; count of bases not matched to a gene: 14. In germline, CDR1 is SGHNT, CDR2 YYREEE (reference sequence). There are 16 residues in the CDR3.

The rearrangement uses TRBV5-4 and TRBJ2-7; no firm D call. V was pared by 4 bases and J by 3 bases, with 11 bases between. Germline CDR1 and CDR2: SGHNT and YYREEE (reference sequence). The CDR3 is made up of 13 amino acids. The CDR3 region has the DNA TGTGCCAGCAGCAAGAGTGCCAGCTACGAGCAGTACTTC. It translates to CASSKSASYEQYF. The variable domain in full, completed from reference TRBV5-4 and TRBJ2-7, reads ETGVTQSPTHLIKTRGQQVTLRCSSQSGHNTVSWYQQALGQGPQFIFQYYREEENGRGNFPPRFSGLQFPNYSSELNVNALELDDSALYLCASSKSASYEQYFGPGTRLTVT.

The rearrangement uses TRBV5-4 and TRBJ1-2; 10 bases are a match to TRBD1. The CDR3 sequence is 16 residues long. Looked up from germline, CDR1 is SGHNT and CDR2 is YYREEE (reference sequence). V lost 3 bases, J lost 6 bases, and 11 bases stayed unmatched. The CDR3 DNA reads TGTGCCAGCAGCTGGGGGGACAGGGGAAAAAACGATGGCTACACCTTC. Its protein product is CASSWGDRGKNDGYTF.

The rearrangement joins TRBV4-2 to TRBJ1-5; D gene uncertain. The CDR3 loop spans 16 amino acids. Germline V gene lookup returns CDR1 LGHNA and CDR2 YNFKEQ. V was clipped by 0 bases and J by 1 base, with 10 bases between them. The CDR3 spells CASSQEWGRSNQPQHF. In DNA form, the CDR3 reads TGTGCCAGCAGCCAAGAGTGGGGAAGGAGCAATCAGCCCCAGCATTTT.

This clone was seen only once. The CDR3 region has the DNA TGTGCTAGTCGAGCGCCCAAACAGCATTTT. Protein sequence: CASRAPKQHF. The chain couples TRBV12-5 to TRBJ1-5; unclear D gene. The ends were cut back, 8 bases at V and 13 bases at J, with 12 bases in the middle. Germline V gene data show CDR1 as LGHNT and CDR2 as FRNRAP. This CDR3 has 10 residues.

The gene calls are TRBV7-6 and TRBJ2-1; the D gene is possibly TRBD2 (7 bases). The V end was cut by 1 base, the J end by 5 bases, with 12 bases between. CDR3 length: 15 amino acids. CDR1 is SGHVS and CDR2 is FNYEAQ in the germline V gene. The CDR3 region has the DNA TGTGCCAGCAGCTTAGGTGGGGGGGCCAACAATGAGCAGTTCTTC. Translating gives CASSLGGGANNEQFF.

The chain is built from TRBV6-5 and TRBJ1-6; TRBD1 is a possible D gene (6 bases). V dropped 6 bases and J dropped 9 bases, with 15 bases sitting between them. Germline-derived CDR1 and CDR2 are MNHEY and SVGAGI. There are 14 residues in the CDR3. CDR3 in DNA: TGTGCCAGCAGCCCGGACAGAGGGTCTTCACCCCTCCACTTT. Its translation is CASSPDRGSSPLHF.

This clone was recorded only once. The V and J genes are TRBV3-1 (or the pseudogene TRBV3-2) and TRBJ1-2; D is uncertain. CDR1 and CDR2 from the germline V gene are LGHDT and YNNKEL (reference sequence). V was trimmed by 3 bases and J by 3 bases, leaving 2 bases between them. The CDR3 runs 11 residues. The CDR3: CASSHYYGYTF. The CDR3 bases are TGTGCCAGCAGCCACTACTATGGCTACACCTTC.